This is a list of T cell receptor beta chains from one sample in a study of blood T cell repertoires in COVID-19. Some clones are missing from TCRdb's copy, which holds only in-frame ones; the method was immunoSEQ multiplex PCR. The repertoire includes a few hundred thousand clones, 65% to 90% of them detected once, and just over 7% sits in the top ten. The sequenced material came from peripheral blood. The receptor set was obtained from a woman between 55 and 75 years old with COVID-19, enrolled during active disease. CDR3s include the opening cysteine and the closing phenylalanine or tryptophan. Fields, in order: clone size, D gene, CDR3 length, V gene, J gene, CDR3 DNA, CDR3 protein. D genes are given only for firm matches. Clone sizes are given selectively: once, few, many, or a class where the clone is expanded.

size: .; D: .; length: 16; V: TRBV9; J: TRBJ2-3; DNA: TGTGCCAGCAGCTTCCGGGGGGCCTCTAGCACAGATACGCAGTATTTT; CDR3: CASSFRGASSTDTQYF
size: .; D: .; length: 15; V: TRBV4-1; J: TRBJ1-1; DNA: TGCGCCAGCAGCCAAGATGGGGGGGGTGGGACTGAAGCTTTCTTT; CDR3: CASSQDGGGGTEAFF
size: .; D: TRBD1; length: 17; V: TRBV18; J: TRBJ1-5; DNA: TGTGCCAGCTCACCACCGGGGACAGCGAGGGGCAATCAGCCCCAGCATTTT; CDR3: CASSPPGTARGNQPQHF
size: .; D: TRBD1; length: 16; V: TRBV5-4; J: TRBJ2-5; DNA: TGTGCCAGCAGCTCCTACAGGGGGTCGGTAGGAGAGACCCAGTACTTC; CDR3: CASSSYRGSVGETQYF
size: few; D: .; length: 14; V: TRBV10-1; J: TRBJ2-2; DNA: TGCGCCAGCAGTGCAGGGCAGAACACCGGGGAGCTGTTTTTT; CDR3: CASSAGQNTGELFF
size: .; D: .; length: 17; V: TRBV12-2; J: TRBJ2-5; DNA: TGTGCAAGTCGCCCGGGACTAGCGGGGGGACCACAAGAGACCCAGTACTTC; CDR3: CASRPGLAGGPQETQYF
size: .; D: .; length: 11; V: TRBV11-2; J: TRBJ2-5; DNA: TGTGCCAGCAGCCCACGGGAGACCCAGTACTTC; CDR3: CASSPRETQYF
size: once; D: .; length: 18; V: TRBV4-3; J: TRBJ2-7; DNA: TGCGCCAGCAGCCAAGATCCCCAGGGCTCACTAAACTCCTACGAGCAGTACTTC; CDR3: CASSQDPQGSLNSYEQYF
size: .; D: .; length: 15; V: TRBV4-2; J: TRBJ2-1; DNA: TGTGCCAGCAGCCAAGCGGCAGGGGCGGGCAATGAGCAGTTCTTC; CDR3: CASSQAAGAGNEQFF
size: .; D: TRBD1; length: 14; V: TRBV15; J: TRBJ2-7; DNA: TGTGCCACCAGCAAGGGGGACAGTCATTACGAGCAGTACTTC; CDR3: CATSKGDSHYEQYF
size: .; D: TRBD1; length: 16; V: TRBV24-1; J: TRBJ2-1; DNA: TGTGCCACCAGTGACCTCGGACAGGGTGGGCGGAATGAGCAGTTCTTC; CDR3: CATSDLGQGGRNEQFF
size: few; D: TRBD1; length: 14; V: TRBV7-3; J: TRBJ2-1; DNA: TGTGCCAGCAGCAGACAGGGCGGTGGGGATGAGCAGTTCTTC; CDR3: CASSRQGGGDEQFF
size: .; D: TRBD1; length: 14; V: TRBV7-9; J: TRBJ1-2; DNA: TGTGCCAGCAGCTATGGGACAGGGGGAAATGGCTACACCTTC; CDR3: CASSYGTGGNGYTF
size: .; D: TRBD1; length: 17; V: TRBV7-2; J: TRBJ2-7; DNA: TGTGCCAGCAGCTCAAGGGGGTCCGGGACAGGGGGCTACGAGCAGTACTTC; CDR3: CASSSRGSGTGGYEQYF
size: .; D: TRBD1; length: 14; V: TRBV5-6; J: TRBJ1-4; DNA: TGTGCCAGCACCTCTACAGGGGGCATTGAAAAACTGTTTTTT; CDR3: CASTSTGGIEKLFF
size: .; D: TRBD2; length: 16; V: TRBV4-3; J: TRBJ2-1; DNA: TGCGCCAGCGGAAGACGCGCGGGGGGGCCAGACAATGAGCAGTTCTTC; CDR3: CASGRRAGGPDNEQFF
size: .; D: .; length: 11; V: TRBV12-5; J: TRBJ2-1; DNA: TGTGCTAGTGAACTCTTTAATGAGCAGTTCTTC; CDR3: CASELFNEQFF
size: .; D: .; length: 15; V: TRBV5-4; J: TRBJ1-1; DNA: TGTGCCAGCAGCGACATCGCCATGGCCAACACTGAAGCTTTCTTT; CDR3: CASSDIAMANTEAFF
size: .; D: TRBD1; length: 13; V: TRBV2; J: TRBJ1-1; DNA: TGTGCCAGCCCCGGGACAGGGGGTACTGAAGCTTTCTTT; CDR3: CASPGTGGTEAFF
size: .; D: TRBD1; length: 14; V: TRBV5-1; J: TRBJ1-1; DNA: TGCGCCAGCAGCTTGGCCTTGGACAGGGCCGGAGCTTTCTTT; CDR3: CASSLALDRAGAFF
size: .; D: .; length: 14; V: TRBV7-9; J: TRBJ1-2; DNA: TGTGCCAGCAGCTTAGTAGAGGGAGTGGATGGCTACACCTTC; CDR3: CASSLVEGVDGYTF
size: .; D: .; length: 12; V: TRBV9; J: TRBJ1-2; DNA: TGTGCCAGCAGAGGAGACAGCTATGGCTACACCTTC; CDR3: CASRGDSYGYTF
size: .; D: TRBD1; length: 13; V: TRBV2; J: TRBJ2-5; DNA: TGTGCCAGCCAGGACAGGGGGGGGGAGACCCAGTACTTC; CDR3: CASQDRGGETQYF
size: .; D: TRBD1; length: 12; V: TRBV30; J: TRBJ1-1; DNA: TGTGCCTCGGACAGGGGGCAGATTGAAGCTTTCTTT; CDR3: CASDRGQIEAFF
size: .; D: .; length: 15; V: TRBV18; J: TRBJ2-1; DNA: TGTGCCAGCTCACCAGACAGGAGCTCCTACAATGAGCAGTTCTTC; CDR3: CASSPDRSSYNEQFF
size: .; D: .; length: 12; V: TRBV6-2/TRBV6-3; J: TRBJ1-5; DNA: TGTGCCAGCAGTAGTGTGAGTCAGCCCCAGCATTTT; CDR3: CASSSVSQPQHF
size: .; D: .; length: 13; V: TRBV2; J: TRBJ1-3; DNA: TGTGCCAGCAATAGACAGTCTGGAAACACCATATATTTT; CDR3: CASNRQSGNTIYF
size: .; D: TRBD1; length: 14; V: TRBV5-1; J: TRBJ2-5; DNA: TGCGCCAGCAGCTCGACAGGGGTTCAGGAGACCCAGTACTTC; CDR3: CASSSTGVQETQYF
size: .; D: TRBD1; length: 15; V: TRBV10-3; J: TRBJ1-2; DNA: TGTGCCACACTCTGGGATACCGGGACAGGGAACGGCTACACCTTC; CDR3: CATLWDTGTGNGYTF
size: .; D: .; length: 17; V: TRBV4-3; J: TRBJ1-3; DNA: TGCGCCAGCAGCCAAGACGGGGGGTCTAGCTCTGGAAACACCATATATTTT; CDR3: CASSQDGGSSSGNTIYF
size: .; D: TRBD1; length: 14; V: TRBV6-5; J: TRBJ1-4; DNA: TGTGCCAGCAGTCCGGGACAGAGCAATGAAAAACTGTTTTTT; CDR3: CASSPGQSNEKLFF
size: .; D: TRBD2; length: 17; V: TRBV6-1; J: TRBJ2-7; DNA: TGTGCCAGCAGTGATCTAGCGGGGGTCACAATCTCCTACGAGCAGTACTTC; CDR3: CASSDLAGVTISYEQYF
size: .; D: TRBD1; length: 12; V: TRBV30; J: TRBJ2-5; DNA: TGTGCCTGGAGTGGACAGGGGGAGACCCAGTACTTC; CDR3: CAWSGQGETQYF
size: few; D: .; length: 14; V: TRBV9; J: TRBJ2-1; DNA: TGTGCCAGCAGCGTAGCAGGAGGGGAGAATGAGCAGTTCTTC; CDR3: CASSVAGGENEQFF
size: .; D: TRBD1; length: 15; V: TRBV11-2; J: TRBJ2-5; DNA: TGTGCCAGCAGCCCCTCCGGGACAGGGCGGGAGACCCAGTACTTC; CDR3: CASSPSGTGRETQYF
size: few; D: .; length: 15; V: TRBV9; J: TRBJ2-2; DNA: TGTGCCAGCACGGGGGACGCGGAGTGGGCCGGGGAGCTGTTTTTT; CDR3: CASTGDAEWAGELFF
size: .; D: .; length: 13; V: TRBV2; J: TRBJ1-1; DNA: TGTGCCAGCAGCCTACGTCAACAGGGCGAAGCTTTCTTT; CDR3: CASSLRQQGEAFF
size: .; D: TRBD2; length: 16; V: TRBV4-2; J: TRBJ2-7; DNA: TGTGCCAGCAGCCAAGATAGCTCTAGCGGAACCTACGAGCAGTACTTC; CDR3: CASSQDSSSGTYEQYF
size: .; D: TRBD1; length: 15; V: TRBV10-3; J: TRBJ2-3; DNA: TGTGCCATCAGTGCATTGACAGGGGCAGAAGATACGCAGTATTTT; CDR3: CAISALTGAEDTQYF
size: once; D: .; length: 15; V: TRBV27; J: TRBJ2-7; DNA: TGTGCCAGCAGTTTGGCCAGGCAGAGCTCCTACGAGCAGTACTTC; CDR3: CASSLARQSSYEQYF
size: .; D: TRBD1; length: 21; V: TRBV4-1; J: TRBJ2-5; DNA: TGCGCCAGCAGCCAAGGTGCACGACAGGGGTTGATCTCCCGGCGGAGCGAGACCCAGTACTTC; CDR3: CASSQGARQGLISRRSETQYF
size: .; D: .; length: 15; V: TRBV3-1/TRBV3-2; J: TRBJ1-3; DNA: TGTGCCAGCAGCCAAGCGGACAGCTCTGGAAACACCATATATTTT; CDR3: CASSQADSSGNTIYF
size: .; D: TRBD1; length: 19; V: TRBV4-2; J: TRBJ1-3; DNA: TGTGCCAGCAGCCAGGGCTTCCGGGACAGGGGGCTTTTGGGAAACACCATATATTTT; CDR3: CASSQGFRDRGLLGNTIYF
size: once; D: TRBD2; length: 16; V: TRBV7-8; J: TRBJ2-1; DNA: TGTGCCAGCAGCTTATACGGCGGGAGCTCCTACAATGAGCAGTTCTTC; CDR3: CASSLYGGSSYNEQFF
size: .; D: .; length: 15; V: TRBV6-1; J: TRBJ2-7; DNA: TGTGCCAGCAGTGATGGAGAGGAGGGATCCTACGAGCAGTACTTC; CDR3: CASSDGEEGSYEQYF
size: .; D: TRBD1; length: 15; V: TRBV19; J: TRBJ1-4; DNA: TGTGCCAGTAGTTGGACAGGGAGGGAGAATGAAAAACTGTTTTTT; CDR3: CASSWTGRENEKLFF
size: .; D: TRBD1; length: 15; V: TRBV9; J: TRBJ1-3; DNA: TGTGCCAGCAGCCGACGGACAGGAGGTGGAAACACCATATATTTT; CDR3: CASSRRTGGGNTIYF
size: .; D: .; length: 13; V: TRBV19; J: TRBJ1-3; DNA: TGTGCCAGTATGAACCTCGGGGGAAACACCATATATTTT; CDR3: CASMNLGGNTIYF
size: few; D: .; length: 12; V: TRBV28; J: TRBJ1-2; DNA: TGTGCCAGCAGTTCCCCCATGTATGGCTACACCTTC; CDR3: CASSSPMYGYTF
size: .; D: TRBD2; length: 15; V: TRBV11-2; J: TRBJ2-1; DNA: TGTGCCAGCAGACCCGGGACTAGTTCCTACAATGAGCAGTTCTTC; CDR3: CASRPGTSSYNEQFF
size: once; D: .; length: 16; V: TRBV4-1; J: TRBJ2-2; DNA: TGCGCCAGCAGCCAAGATCTAGTATGGAGATCCGGGGAGCTGTTTTTT; CDR3: CASSQDLVWRSGELFF
size: .; D: .; length: 14; V: TRBV18; J: TRBJ1-1; DNA: TGTGCCAGCTCACCACCGGGCGGGGGGACTGAAGCTTTCTTT; CDR3: CASSPPGGGTEAFF
size: once; D: .; length: 13; V: TRBV6-6; J: TRBJ1-2; DNA: TGTGCCAGCAGTTACTGGGCCGACTATGGCTACACCTTC; CDR3: CASSYWADYGYTF
size: .; D: .; length: 12; V: TRBV12-5; J: TRBJ2-7; DNA: TGTGCTAGTGGTTGGGGGGTGTACGAGCAGTACTTC; CDR3: CASGWGVYEQYF
size: .; D: .; length: 13; V: TRBV11-2; J: TRBJ2-7; DNA: TGTGCCAGCAGCCCAAGCCTTTCCTACGAGCAGTACTTC; CDR3: CASSPSLSYEQYF
size: .; D: .; length: 14; V: TRBV27; J: TRBJ2-2; DNA: TGTGCCAGCAGTTTAGGGCAGAACACCGGGGAGCTGTTTTTT; CDR3: CASSLGQNTGELFF
size: .; D: .; length: 16; V: TRBV2; J: TRBJ2-3; DNA: TGTGCCACCACCATATGGACTCCTGCGGGCACAGATACGCAGTATTTT; CDR3: CATTIWTPAGTDTQYF
size: .; D: TRBD1; length: 15; V: TRBV9; J: TRBJ1-6; DNA: TGTGCCAGCTCGCCAGGGGGCAGGGAGAATTCACCCCTCCACTTT; CDR3: CASSPGGRENSPLHF
size: .; D: TRBD1; length: 16; V: TRBV6-5; J: TRBJ1-1; DNA: TGTGCCAGCAGTTTATCCCACAGGGGTGTGAACACTGAAGCTTTCTTT; CDR3: CASSLSHRGVNTEAFF
size: few; D: TRBD1; length: 17; V: TRBV12-5; J: TRBJ2-2; DNA: TGTGCTAGTGGCAGCTCCGGGACAGCCAGAAACACCGGGGAGCTGTTTTTT; CDR3: CASGSSGTARNTGELFF